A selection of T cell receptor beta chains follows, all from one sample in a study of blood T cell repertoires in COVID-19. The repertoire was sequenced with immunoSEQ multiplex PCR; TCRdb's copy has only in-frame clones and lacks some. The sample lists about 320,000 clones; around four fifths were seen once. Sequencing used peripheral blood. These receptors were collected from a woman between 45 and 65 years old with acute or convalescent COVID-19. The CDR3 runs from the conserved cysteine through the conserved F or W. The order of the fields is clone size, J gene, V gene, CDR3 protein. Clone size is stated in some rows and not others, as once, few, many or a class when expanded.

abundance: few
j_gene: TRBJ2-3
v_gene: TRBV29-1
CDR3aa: CSVFPGHATDTQYF

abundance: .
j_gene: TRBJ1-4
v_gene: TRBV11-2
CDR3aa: CASSLAFSTNEKLFF

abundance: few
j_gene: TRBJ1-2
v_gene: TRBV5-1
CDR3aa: CASSQTGTGNGYTF

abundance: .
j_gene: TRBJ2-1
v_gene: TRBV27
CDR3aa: CASNSAGLAGDGPWGEQFF

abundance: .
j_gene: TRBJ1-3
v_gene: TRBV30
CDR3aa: CACIPQGAGNTIYF

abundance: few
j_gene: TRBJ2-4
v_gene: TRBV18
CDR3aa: CASSRQGENIQYF

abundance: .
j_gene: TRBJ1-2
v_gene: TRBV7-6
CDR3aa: CASSLDTGFYGYTF

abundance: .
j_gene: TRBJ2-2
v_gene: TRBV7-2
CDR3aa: CASSPSLNGELFF

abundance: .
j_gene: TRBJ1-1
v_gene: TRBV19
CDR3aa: CASSMSAGLNTEAFF

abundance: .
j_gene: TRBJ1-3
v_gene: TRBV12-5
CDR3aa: CASGWSGTLGNTIYF

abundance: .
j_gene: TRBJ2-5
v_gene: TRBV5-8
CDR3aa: CASSPPGRKETQYF

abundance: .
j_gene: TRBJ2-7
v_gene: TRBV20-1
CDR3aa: CSASRQGRFLDEQYF

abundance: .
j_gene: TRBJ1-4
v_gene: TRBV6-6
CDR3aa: CASRSPGSNEKLFF

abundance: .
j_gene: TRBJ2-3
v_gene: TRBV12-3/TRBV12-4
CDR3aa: CASSWGLGTQYF

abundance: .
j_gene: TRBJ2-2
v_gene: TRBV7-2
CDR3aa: CASSPRTSGNTGELFF

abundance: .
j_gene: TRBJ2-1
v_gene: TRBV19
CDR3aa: CASSIFSSGVLDEQFF

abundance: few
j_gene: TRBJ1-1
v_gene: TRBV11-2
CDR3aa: CASSLKGAEAFF

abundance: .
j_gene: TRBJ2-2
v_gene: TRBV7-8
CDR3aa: CASRASGQGATGELFF

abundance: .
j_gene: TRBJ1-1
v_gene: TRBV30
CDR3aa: CAWNLYRGTEAFF

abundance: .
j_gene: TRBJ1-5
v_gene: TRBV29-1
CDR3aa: CSVAGTGRGNQPQHF

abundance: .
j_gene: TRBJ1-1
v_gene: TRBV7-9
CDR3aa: CASATHSNTEAFF

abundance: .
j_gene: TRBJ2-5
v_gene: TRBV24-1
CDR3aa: CATSDSRSQETQYF

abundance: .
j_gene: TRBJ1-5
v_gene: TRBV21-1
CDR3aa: CASSKKRKDQPQHF

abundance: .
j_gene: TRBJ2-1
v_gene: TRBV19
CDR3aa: CASSRVSGPSDNEQFF